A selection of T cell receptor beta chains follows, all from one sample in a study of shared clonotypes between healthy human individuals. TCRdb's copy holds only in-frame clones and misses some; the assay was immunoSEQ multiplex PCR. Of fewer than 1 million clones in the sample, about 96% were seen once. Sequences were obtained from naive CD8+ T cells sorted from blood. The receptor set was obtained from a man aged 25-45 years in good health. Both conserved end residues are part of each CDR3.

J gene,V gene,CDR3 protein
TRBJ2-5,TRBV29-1,CSVEDPRDGLQETQYF
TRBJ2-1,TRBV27,CASSSARTGIYEQFF
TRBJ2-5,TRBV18,CASSPPRAGADQETQYF
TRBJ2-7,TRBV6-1,CASSPQFFYEQYF
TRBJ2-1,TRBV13,CASSPGTSVPYNEQFF
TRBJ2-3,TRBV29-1,CSVGGRGVYNTQYF
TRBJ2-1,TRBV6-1,CASSELAATYNEQFF
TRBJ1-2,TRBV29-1,CSVRGAGTGYGYTF
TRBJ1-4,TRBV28,CASQVQGATNEKLFF
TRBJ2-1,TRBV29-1,CSVPGLPAGYNEQFF
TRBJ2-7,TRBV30,CAWSVMTGAFTPYEQYF
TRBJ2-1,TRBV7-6,CASSLEASGTRSSYNEQFF
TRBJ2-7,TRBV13,CASSLGVGRGGEQYF
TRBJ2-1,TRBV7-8,CASSLLRGLAGDPHYNEQFF
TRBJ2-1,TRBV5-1,CASSQSIAGELDNEQFF
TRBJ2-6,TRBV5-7,CASFGFCVQSRANVLTF
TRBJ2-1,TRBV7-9,CASSPGTGGGKAYNEQFF
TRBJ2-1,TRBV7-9,CASSSSNRQYNEQFF
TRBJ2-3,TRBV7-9,CASSLAGDSTDTQYF
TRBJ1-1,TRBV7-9,CASSPAGTAHTEAFF